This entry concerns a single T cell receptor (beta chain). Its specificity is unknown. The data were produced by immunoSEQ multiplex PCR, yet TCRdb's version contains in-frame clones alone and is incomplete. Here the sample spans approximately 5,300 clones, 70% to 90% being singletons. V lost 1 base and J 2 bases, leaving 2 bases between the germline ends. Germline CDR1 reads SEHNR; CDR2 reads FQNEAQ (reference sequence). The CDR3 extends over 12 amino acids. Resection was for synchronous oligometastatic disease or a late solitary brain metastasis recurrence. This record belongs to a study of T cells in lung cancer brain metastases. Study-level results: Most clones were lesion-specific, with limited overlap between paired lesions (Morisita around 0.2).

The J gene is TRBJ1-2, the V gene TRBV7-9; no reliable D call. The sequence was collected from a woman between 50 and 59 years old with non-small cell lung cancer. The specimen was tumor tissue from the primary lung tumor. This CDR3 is CASSLENYGYTF. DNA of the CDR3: TGTGCCAGCAGCTTAGAGAACTATGGCTACACCTTC.